These 26 T cell receptor beta chains originate from one sample sequenced in a study of cytomegalovirus exposure and HLA in healthy donors. Sequencing used immunoSEQ multiplex PCR; TCRdb keeps in-frame clones, though not all of them. The profile shows approximately 160,000 clones, roughly 90% of them singletons. Sequenced input: PBMCs. These receptors were taken from a woman in her 30s in good health and CMV-seronegative.

The rearrangement links TRBV19 to TRBJ1-3; 9 bases map to TRBD1. The CDR3 is 15 amino acids. Germline V gives CDR1 LNHDA, CDR2 SQIVND (reference sequence). With V trimmed by 5 bases and J by 3 bases, 5 bases remained unmatched. CDR3 sequence reads: CASSVRQGVGNTIYF. The CDR3 DNA sequence: TGTGCCAGTAGTGTTCGACAGGGGGTTGGAAACACCATATATTTT.

This chain links TRBV7-7 with TRBJ2-7; TRBD1 aligns across 9 bases. The trim removed 5 bases at V and 4 bases at J, leaving 9 bases unmatched. Germline CDR1 SSHAT, CDR2 FNYEAQ (reference sequence). The CDR3 contains 15 residues. DNA of the CDR3: TGTGCCAGCAGCCCACTCGCCGGGACAGGGTACGAGCAGTACTTC. Protein product: CASSPLAGTGYEQYF.

This clone was counted between two and nine times. The chain carries TRBV5-4 and TRBJ1-1, with TRBD1 as a possible D gene (6 bases). The CDR3 loop spans 12 amino acids. Deletions cut 4 bases from V and 8 bases from J, with 12 bases between. Germline V lookup: CDR1 SGHNT, CDR2 YYREEE (reference sequence). This CDR3 is CASSTTGREAFF. DNA of the CDR3: TGTGCCAGCAGCACGACAGGACGGGAAGCTTTCTTT.

V and J are TRBV15 and TRBJ2-7, with TRBD2 matching over 7 bases. CDR1 and CDR2 from the germline V gene are LNHNV and YYDKDF (reference sequence). This CDR3 has 14 residues. With V trimmed by 0 bases and J by 9 bases, 8 bases remained unmatched. CDR3 nucleotide sequence: TGTGCCACCAGCAGAGATCGGGCGGGAGATGTGCAGTACTTC. Protein sequence: CATSRDRAGDVQYF. Drawing the rest from reference TRBV15 and TRBJ2-7, the complete variable domain is DAMVIQNPRYQVTQFGKPVTLSCSQTLNHNVMYWYQQKSSQAPKLLFHYYDKDFNNEADTPDNFQSRRPNTSFCFLDIRSPGLGDTAMYLCATSRDRAGDVQYFGPGTRLTVT.

The DNA of the CDR3 is TGCGCCAGCAGCCCCCGGGGGGGAGTCACTGAAGCTTTCTTT. It encodes CASSPRGGVTEAFF. The chain uses TRBV5-1 and TRBJ1-1, with D maybe TRBD1 (5 bases). There are 14 residues in the CDR3. The germline V gene has CDR1 SGHRS and CDR2 YFSETQ. Trimming pared 4 bases from V and 4 bases from J, leaving 14 bases between.

The V gene is TRBV4-1, the J gene TRBJ1-6; no clear D gene. The CDR3 covers 17 residues. Germline V lookup: CDR1 MGHRA, CDR2 YSYEKL. V gave up 3 bases and J gave up 0 bases, with 12 bases separating them. In nucleotides, the CDR3 is TGCGCCAGCAGCCAGACGTCCCTAAGCTCCTATAATTCACCCCTCCACTTT. Protein product: CASSQTSLSSYNSPLHF.

This clone came up a few times. The CDR3 DNA is TGTGCCAGCAGTGAATCAGGACAGGGTTCTGGCTACACCTTC. Encoded protein: CASSESGQGSGYTF. The genes are TRBV6-1 and TRBJ1-2; TRBD1 matches at 8 bases. Germline V gene lookup returns CDR1 MNHNS and CDR2 SASEGT. With 2 bases clipped from V and 7 bases from J, the junction kept 6 bases outside the gene matches. The CDR3 is made up of 14 amino acids.

This clone was picked up a small number of times. The chain combines TRBV5-1 with TRBJ2-1, with D possibly being TRBD1 or TRBD2 (6 bases each). V was clipped by 2 bases and J by 9 bases, with 12 bases between them. The CDR3 runs 13 residues. Germline loops: CDR1 SGHRS, CDR2 YFSETQ. The chain's CDR3 is CASSLLQGGEQFF. The CDR3 DNA reads TGCGCCAGCAGCTTATTACAGGGAGGTGAGCAGTTCTTC.

Only a few counts were recorded for this clone. This sequence joins TRBV14 and TRBJ2-7, with 9 bases aligning to TRBD1. Trimming removed 1 base from V and 2 bases from J; junction bases left unmatched: 3. Germline lookup yields CDR1 SGHDN and CDR2 FVKESK. This CDR3 is 15 amino acids long. The CDR3, as DNA: TGTGCCAGCAGCCAAGGACAGGGGGTAACCTACGAGCAGTACTTC. This translates into CASSQGQGVTYEQYF.

The V and J genes are TRBV9 and TRBJ1-1; unclear D gene. CDR3 length equals 14 residues. Deletions cut 4 bases from V and 0 bases from J, with 10 bases between. CDR1 and CDR2 (germline): SGDLS, YYNGEE. This CDR3 is CASSHGRMNTEAFF. In nucleotides, the CDR3 is TGTGCCAGCAGCCATGGGCGGATGAACACTGAAGCTTTCTTT. The variable domain in full, completed from reference TRBV9 and TRBJ1-1, reads DSGVTQTPKHLITATGQRVTLRCSPRSGDLSVYWYQQSLDQGLQFLIQYYNGEERAKGNILERFSAQQFPDLHSELNLSSLELGDSALYFCASSHGRMNTEAFFGQGTRLTVV.

The chain joins TRBV4-2 to TRBJ1-2, with D maybe TRBD1 (5 bases). Germline V gives CDR1 LGHNA, CDR2 YNFKEQ. CDR3 length: 16 amino acids. Trimming cost V 0 bases and J 8 bases, with 19 bases left between them. CDR3 region: CASSQEQASMIRGYTF. CDR3 nucleotide sequence: TGTGCCAGCAGCCAAGAACAGGCGTCCATGATACGGGGCTACACCTTC.

This chain links TRBV27 with TRBJ1-5, with no clear D. V shed 4 bases and J shed 2 bases, with 9 bases lying between them. Germline lookup yields CDR1 MNHEY and CDR2 SMNVEV (reference sequence). The CDR3 runs to 14 residues. The CDR3 DNA sequence: TGTGCCAGCAGTTCTCGCGGGGGCAATCAGCCCCAGCATTTT. Amino acids: CASSSRGGNQPQHF.

The V call is TRBV7-5, the J call TRBJ1-3; the table assigns TRBD1, which was not confirmed against the DNA. TRBV7-5 is recorded as a pseudogene. The CDR3 has 15 residues. CDR3 region: CARSLGGPSGNTIYF. In DNA, the CDR3 is TGTGCCAGAAGCTTAGGTGGCCCCTCTGGAAACACCATATATTTT.

The chain employs TRBV18 and TRBJ1-3, with TRBD1 identical over 7 bases. Germline CDR1 KGHSH, CDR2 LQKENI. The V and J ends lost 6 bases and 0 bases, in that order; junction bases with no gene match: 11. The CDR3 loop spans 17 amino acids. CDR3 residues: CASSLTQGVTSGNTIYF. The CDR3 coding sequence is TGTGCCAGCTCCCTGACGCAGGGGGTGACCTCTGGAAACACCATATATTTT.

This rearrangement joins TRBV19 to TRBJ1-5, with D tentatively TRBD1 (6 bases). The CDR3 totals 15 residues. Trimming left V 11 bases short and J 1 base short, with 18 bases between. Per the germline V gene, CDR1 is LNHDA and CDR2 is SQIVND (reference sequence). CDR3 coding DNA: TGTGCCGTGAACCTGGGGGCTGCGAGCAATCAGCCCCAGCATTTT. Its translation: CAVNLGAASNQPQHF.

The chain joins TRBV6-5 to TRBJ2-1; the match to TRBD2 covers 9 bases. Per germline, CDR1 MNHEY and CDR2 SVGAGI. The CDR3 contains 16 residues. V gave up 4 bases and J gave up 2 bases; unmatched junction bases: 6. The CDR3: CASSSRLAVTYNEQFF. CDR3 sequence (DNA): TGTGCCAGCAGTTCCAGACTAGCGGTGACCTACAATGAGCAGTTCTTC.

This rearrangement joins TRBV7-7 to TRBJ2-7, with D uncertain. Germline V CDR1 and CDR2: SSHAT, FNYEAQ (reference sequence). The CDR3 runs to 13 residues. Trimming removed 1 base at V and 2 bases at J, with 6 bases between. In nucleotides, the CDR3 is TGTGCCAGCAGCTTAGAACATGCCTACGAGCAGTACTTC. Translation: CASSLEHAYEQYF.

The chain recombines TRBV27 with TRBJ2-1, with a tentative D call TRBD2 (6 bases). V was clipped by 5 bases and J by 7 bases, with 18 bases between them. The CDR3 runs to 15 residues. Germline lookup yields CDR1 MNHEY and CDR2 SMNVEV (reference sequence). The CDR3 reads CASSPSGSLRNEQFF. CDR3 DNA: TGTGCCAGCAGTCCATCCGGGAGCCTAAGGAATGAGCAGTTCTTC.

The rearrangement uses TRBV4-1 and TRBJ2-7, with D perhaps given as TRBD1 or TRBD2 (5 bases each). The CDR3 loop spans 15 amino acids. Germline-derived CDR1 and CDR2 are MGHRA and YSYEKL. Trimming took 1 base from V and 2 from J, leaving 12 bases between them. In nucleotides, the CDR3 is TGCGCCAGCAGCCAAGTGACAGCGGAAACCTACGAGCAGTACTTC. Its translation: CASSQVTAETYEQYF.

This sequence joins TRBV6-4 and TRBJ2-2; tentatively, D is TRBD2 (5 bases). Germline loops: CDR1 MRHNA, CDR2 SNTAGT. CDR3 length equals 14 residues. With 5 bases removed from V and 5 bases from J, the gap between germline ends came to 12 bases. CDR3 coding DNA: TGTGCCAGCAGTCAGGAGGTGGCTACCGGGGAGCTGTTTTTT. It yields the protein CASSQEVATGELFF.

The chain combines TRBV7-3 with TRBJ2-1, with D uncertain. Germline CDR1 reads SGHTA; CDR2 reads FQGTGA. CDR3 length: 12 amino acids. V gave up 2 bases and J gave up 5 bases, with 4 bases separating them. The CDR3 sequence is CASSLLNNEQFF. The CDR3, as DNA: TGTGCCAGCAGCTTACTTAACAATGAGCAGTTCTTC.

A single count supports this clone. The genes are TRBV9 and TRBJ2-1; 9 bases fit TRBD2. J lost 3 bases, V lost 0 bases, and 13 bases had no gene match. The CDR3 sequence is 19 residues long. From germline, CDR1 is SGDLS and CDR2 YYNGEE. The CDR3: CASSVGMGVIAGDYNEQFF. The CDR3 nucleotides are TGTGCCAGCAGCGTAGGTATGGGAGTTATAGCGGGGGACTACAATGAGCAGTTCTTC.

The chain is built from TRBV4-3 and TRBJ1-1, with 9 nucleotides matching TRBD1. The CDR3 has 16 amino acids. J was trimmed by 7 bases and V by 3 bases; bases with no gene match: 12. Germline assignment: CDR1 LGHNA and CDR2 YSLEER. The CDR3 here is CASSHVTGTGKVEAFF. In DNA form, the CDR3 reads TGCGCCAGCAGCCACGTTACCGGGACAGGGAAGGTTGAAGCTTTCTTT.

The chain joins TRBV6-5 to TRBJ2-7; TRBD2 aligns across 8 bases. Germline CDR1 reads MNHEY; CDR2 reads SVGAGI. There are 14 residues in the CDR3. Trimming at V came to 5 bases and at J to 4 bases, leaving 7 bases not matched to a gene. The CDR3, as DNA: TGTGCCAGCAGTACCGCTAGCGGGCCTTACGAGCAGTACTTC. This translates into CASSTASGPYEQYF.

V is TRBV2 and J is TRBJ2-1; D is unclear. Germline lookup yields CDR1 SNHLY and CDR2 FYNNEI. V gave up 8 bases and J gave up 7 bases, with 9 bases separating them. This CDR3 has 11 residues. This CDR3 reads CASAIVNEQFF. In nucleotides, the CDR3 is TGTGCCAGCGCTATTGTTAATGAGCAGTTCTTC.

V gene TRBV10-3 combines with J gene TRBJ1-4; 11 bases are a match to TRBD1. The CDR3 spans 14 residues. The germline gives CDR1 ENHRY, CDR2 SYGVKD. V trimming: 6 bases; J trimming: 8 bases; junction bases outside the gene matches: 5. The CDR3 coding sequence is TGTGCCATCAGGAAGGGACAGGGGGACGAAAAACTGTTTTTT. As protein: CAIRKGQGDEKLFF.